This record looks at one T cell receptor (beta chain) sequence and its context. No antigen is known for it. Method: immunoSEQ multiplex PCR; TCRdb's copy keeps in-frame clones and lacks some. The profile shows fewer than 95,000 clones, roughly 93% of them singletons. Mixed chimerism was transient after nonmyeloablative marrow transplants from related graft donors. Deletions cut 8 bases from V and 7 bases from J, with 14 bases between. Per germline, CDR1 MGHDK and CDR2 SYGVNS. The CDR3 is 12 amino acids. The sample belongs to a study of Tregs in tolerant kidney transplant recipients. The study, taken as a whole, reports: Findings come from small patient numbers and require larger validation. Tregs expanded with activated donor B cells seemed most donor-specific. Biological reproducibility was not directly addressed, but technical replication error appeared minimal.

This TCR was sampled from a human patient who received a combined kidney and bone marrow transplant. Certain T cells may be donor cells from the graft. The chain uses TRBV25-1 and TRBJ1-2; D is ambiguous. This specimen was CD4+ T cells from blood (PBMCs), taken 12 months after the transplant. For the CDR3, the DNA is TGTGCCAGCGGCCAAGGAGTGGGTGGCTACACCTTC. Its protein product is CASGQGVGGYTF.